This TCR beta chain stems from a study of blood T cell repertoires in COVID-19. Turning to the study itself: Samples taken during acute and convalescent COVID-19 were collected in the United States, Italy and Spain.

The CDR3 is 14 amino acids. V lost 2 bases and J 0 bases, leaving 8 bases between the germline ends. The germline V gene encodes CDR1 SGHKS and CDR2 YYEKEE (reference sequence). Some clones are missing from TCRdb's copy, which holds only in-frame ones; the method was immunoSEQ multiplex PCR. The data show approximately 170,000 clones, roughly 80% seen once. Sequencing was done on a sample of peripheral blood. The chain links TRBV5-5 to TRBJ1-2; D unclear. The sequence derives from a woman aged 45-65 years with acute or convalescent COVID-19. The CDR3 protein is CASSLSLSNYGYTF. CDR3 nucleotides: TGTGCCAGCAGCTTATCGCTATCTAACTATGGCTACACCTTC. Complete variable domain (other parts from reference TRBV5-5 and TRBJ1-2): DAGVTQSPTHLIKTRGQQVTLRCSPISGHKSVSWYQQVLGQGPQFIFQYYEKEERGRGNFPDRFSARQFPNYSSELNVNALLLGDSALYLCASSLSLSNYGYTFGSGTRLTVV.